Below, 24 T cell receptor beta chains from the same sample are listed, as sequenced in a study of T cells after yellow fever vaccination. One entry per CDR3 protein results from TCRdb running MiXCR on the 5' RACE reads. The sample yields over 65,000 distinct CDR3 sequences, about 14% seen once. Sequencing was performed on CD8+ T cells not binding an NS4B(214-222) dextramer, sorted from PBMCs, taken less than 25 days after the first yellow fever vaccination. All receptors derive from a man aged 18 to 29 who received the YFV17D yellow fever vaccine.

This chain links TRBV12-3 or TRBV12-4 with TRBJ1-2; perhaps TRBD1 as D (5 bases). The CDR3 length is 15 residues. The V end was cut by 3 bases, the J end by 4 bases, with 15 bases between. The CDR3 coding sequence is TGTGCCAGCAGTTTGGAGCCGAGGGGCGTCTATGGCTACACCTTC. This codes for CASSLEPRGVYGYTF.

This clonotype has more than one count but fewer than ten. This chain connects TRBV27 to TRBJ2-1; tentative D call: TRBD2 (5 bases). The germline V gene has CDR1 MNHEY and CDR2 SMNVEV (reference sequence). The CDR3 covers 15 residues. V was cut by 1 base and J by 4 bases, with 11 bases left in between. The CDR3 bases are TGTGCCAGCAGTTTATACGAGGGCAATTACAATGAGCAGTTCTTC. This encodes CASSLYEGNYNEQFF.

The rearrangement links TRBV7-2 to TRBJ2-7; a weak D match, TRBD2 (5 bases). The CDR3 length is 11 residues. CDR1 is SGHTA and CDR2 is FQGNSA in the germline V gene. V lost 11 bases, J lost 5 bases, and 13 bases lay in between. CDR3 residues: CASEAGNEQYF. The CDR3 nucleotides read TGTGCCTCGGAGGCAGGCAACGAGCAGTACTTC.

The chain couples TRBV5-6 to TRBJ2-3; D unclear. V lost 1 base to trimming and J lost 0 bases, with 9 bases between them. Per germline, CDR1 SGHDT and CDR2 YYEEEE. The CDR3 is 15 residues long. CDR3 sequence reads: CASSLRVSSTDTQYF. The DNA of the CDR3 is TGTGCCAGCAGCTTGCGGGTTTCCAGCACAGATACGCAGTATTTT.

The chain recombines TRBV6-2 or TRBV6-3 with TRBJ1-2; weak D call: TRBD1 (5 bases). Germline CDR1 reads MNHEY; CDR2 reads SVGEGT. Trimming stripped 10 bases from V and 8 bases from J, with 17 bases between. This CDR3 is built from 12 residues. CDR3 DNA: TGTGCCATCGACGGTCAACGGGGCGGCTACACCTTC. It encodes CAIDGQRGGYTF.

This clonotype appeared a few times. The V call is TRBV20-1, the J call TRBJ2-7; TRBD2 matches 9 bases. This CDR3 comprises 14 residues. The V gene end was trimmed by 6 bases and the J gene end by 3 bases; junction bases not matched to a gene: 9. Per germline, CDR1 DFQATT and CDR2 SNEGSKA (reference sequence). CDR3 sequence (DNA): TGCAGTGCCGTCCCCCTGACTAGCGGCTACGAGCAGTACGTC. Protein sequence: CSAVPLTSGYEQYV.

In this sample, this clonotype turned up a few times. CDR3 coding DNA: TGCAGTGCTGCGACAGGGTCCTACGAGCAGTACTTC. This gives the protein CSAATGSYEQYF. V is TRBV20-1 and J is TRBJ2-7, with 7 bases matching TRBD1. CDR1 and CDR2 (germline): DFQATT, SNEGSKA (reference sequence). V lost 5 bases and J lost 1; bases outside the gene matches: 2. This CDR3 comprises 12 residues.

The rearrangement links TRBV1 to TRBJ2-3; the table assigns TRBD2, which was not confirmed against the DNA. TRBV1 is flagged as a pseudogene. The CDR3 spans 17 residues. The CDR3 sequence: CTSSRRAGTSGPNTQYF. CDR3 nucleotides: TGCACCAGCAGTCGTCGCGCCGGGACTAGCGGACCTAACACGCAGTATTTT.

This sequence joins TRBV4-2 and TRBJ2-3, with a tentative D call TRBD1 (6 bases). The CDR3 totals 16 residues. The germline CDR1 and CDR2 sequences are LGHNA and YNFKEQ. V was trimmed by 5 bases and J by 2 bases, leaving 17 bases between them. CDR3 loop: CASSLKRGYNTDTQYF. CDR3 bases: TGTGCCAGCAGCTTAAAAAGGGGGTACAACACAGATACGCAGTATTTT.

The CDR3 loop is CASSEAADYEQYF. The CDR3 DNA reads as TGTGCCAGCAGTGAAGCGGCGGATTACGAGCAGTACTTC. This chain links TRBV6-1 with TRBJ2-7; D uncertain. V was shortened by 0 bases and J by 4 bases, with 7 bases between the two germline ends. The germline gives CDR1 MNHNS, CDR2 SASEGT. The CDR3 is 13 residues long.

This clonotype was seen a handful of times. This chain connects TRBV19 to TRBJ2-1, with 9 nucleotides matching TRBD1. CDR1 and CDR2 from the germline V gene are LNHDA and SQIVND (reference sequence). V lost 4 bases to trimming and J lost 10 bases; unmatched junction nucleotides: 8. CDR3 length: 14 residues. CDR3 coding DNA: TGTGCCAGTAGTACAGGACAGGGGCTGGAAGAGCAGTTCTTC. This gives the protein CASSTGQGLEEQFF.

The sample holds many counts of this clonotype. V usage is TRBV5-1 and J usage is TRBJ2-5, with TRBD2 matching over 10 bases. The junction had 10 bases not matched to a gene; V was cut back by 0 bases and J by 5 bases. Germline values: CDR1 SGHRS, CDR2 YFSETQ. The CDR3 loop spans 17 amino acids. The chain's CDR3 is CASSLDSSGGYRETQYF. Written as DNA, the CDR3 is TGCGCCAGCAGCTTGGATTCTAGCGGGGGTTACCGGGAGACCCAGTACTTC.

This clonotype has only a few counts. V usage is TRBV7-9 and J usage is TRBJ1-2, with 7 bases aligning to TRBD1. V lost 10 bases to trimming and J lost 4 bases; unmatched junction nucleotides: 6. Germline lookup yields CDR1 SEHNR and CDR2 FQNEAQ (reference sequence). CDR3 length equals 12 residues. The DNA for the CDR3 is TGTGCCACGGACAGGAATCCCTATGGCTACACCTTC. This gives the protein CATDRNPYGYTF.

This clonotype has more than one count but fewer than ten. V usage is TRBV7-6 and J usage is TRBJ2-7, with unresolved D. The CDR3 extends over 15 amino acids. Germline CDR1 reads SGHVS; CDR2 reads FNYEAQ. The germline V and J ends were trimmed by 1 base and 6 bases, with 16 bases remaining between them. The CDR3 loop reads CASSLGGLLGSEQYF. The CDR3 DNA is TGTGCCAGCAGCTTAGGGGGTTTGCTCGGGTCCGAGCAGTACTTC.

In DNA form, the CDR3 reads TGCAGCGTTATCGGACCAACCGGGGAGCTGTTTTTT. It encodes CSVIGPTGELFF. The chain links TRBV29-1 to TRBJ2-2, with D uncertain. V was pared by 5 bases and J by 5 bases, with 9 bases between. Looked up from germline, CDR1 is SQVTM and CDR2 is ANQGSEA. The CDR3 contains 12 residues.

This chain uses TRBV6-1 with TRBJ2-3; D might be TRBD1 (5 bases). CDR3 length equals 13 residues. Trimming pared 5 bases from V and 2 bases from J, leaving 8 bases between. Per the germline V gene, CDR1 is MNHNS and CDR2 is SASEGT. CDR3 region: CASSQGFTDTQYF. CDR3 coding DNA: TGTGCCAGCAGTCAGGGATTCACAGATACGCAGTATTTT.

The table lists this clonotype with many counts. The gene calls are TRBV12-3 or TRBV12-4 and TRBJ2-7; the D gene is possibly TRBD2 (6 bases). Trimming took 3 bases from V and 3 from J, leaving 12 bases between them. The CDR3 covers 14 residues. CDR3 loop: CASSLRGSGYEQYF. For the CDR3, the DNA is TGTGCCAGCAGTTTGCGGGGATCGGGCTACGAGCAGTACTTC.

V and J are TRBV4-3 and TRBJ2-1, with D hard to call. The V gene lost 3 bases and the J gene lost 7 bases, with 13 bases spanning the gap. Per germline, CDR1 LGHNA and CDR2 YSLEER. The CDR3 length is 14 residues. CDR3 sequence: CASSQIFGCNEQFF. The CDR3 bases are TGCGCCAGCAGCCAGATTTTCGGGTGTAATGAGCAGTTCTTC.

This rearrangement joins TRBV9 to TRBJ2-3, with TRBD1 as a possible D gene (5 bases). The CDR3 covers 16 residues. Germline CDR1 reads SGDLS; CDR2 reads YYNGEE. Between the trimmed V and J ends, which lost 0 bases and 6 bases, there was a span of 17 bases. For the CDR3, the DNA is TGTGCCAGCAGCGTAGACCCCCAGGGATTAGGGGATACGCAGTATTTT. This encodes CASSVDPQGLGDTQYF.

This clonotype was detected only a few times. V usage is TRBV7-9 and J usage is TRBJ2-1; D gene ambiguous. The CDR3 sequence is 11 residues long. Germline CDR1 SEHNR, CDR2 FQNEAQ (reference sequence). V lost 8 bases to trimming and J lost 10 bases, with 12 bases between them. The CDR3 region is CASGPWTEQFF. In DNA, the CDR3 is TGTGCCAGCGGGCCGTGGACCGAGCAGTTCTTC. Full variable domain (rest looked up from reference TRBV7-9 and TRBJ2-1): DTGVSQNPRHKITKRGQNVTFRCDPISEHNRLYWYRQTLGQGPEFLTYFQNEAQLEKSRLLSDRFSAERPKGSFSTLEIQRTEQGDSAMYLCASGPWTEQFFGPGTRLTVL.

This clonotype counts as medium-sized (0.01 to 0.1%). The chain links TRBV20-1 to TRBJ2-5; 7 nucleotides line up with TRBD1. The CDR3 has 11 amino acids. V gave up 6 bases and J gave up 5 bases; unmatched junction bases: 3. Germline V lookup: CDR1 DFQATT, CDR2 SNEGSKA (reference sequence). The CDR3 region has the DNA TGCAGTGCAATCAGGGGGGAGACCCAGTACTTC. Protein product: CSAIRGETQYF.

The V and J genes are TRBV4-3 and TRBJ2-6; TRBD2 is a possible D gene (5 bases). The germline gives CDR1 LGHNA, CDR2 YSLEER. The CDR3 sequence is 15 residues long. V was shortened by 1 base and J by 2 bases, with 6 bases between the two germline ends. CDR3 in DNA: TGCGCCAGCAGCCAAGCCGGGACTGGGGCCAACGTCCTGACTTTC. Amino acids: CASSQAGTGANVLTF.

This clonotype has a handful of counts. J is TRBJ1-1 and V is TRBV30, with a weak D call TRBD1 (6 bases). This CDR3 is 14 amino acids long. Germline loops: CDR1 GTSNPN, CDR2 SVGIG (reference sequence). Trimming removed 0 bases at V and 5 bases at J, with 13 bases between. The CDR3 here is CAWSVLERGTEAFF. DNA of the CDR3: TGTGCCTGGAGTGTCCTGGAGAGGGGGACTGAAGCTTTCTTT.

In its sample, this clonotype was seen a few times. The J gene is TRBJ2-7, the V gene TRBV20-1; TRBD2 matches at 8 bases. Germline V gene sequence: CDR1 DFQATT, CDR2 SNEGSKA (reference sequence). The V segment lost 6 bases and the J segment 4 bases; nucleotides outside the gene matches: 8. CDR3 size: 13 residues. CDR3 nucleotides: TGCAGTGCAAATAGCGGGAATAGATACGAGCAGTACTTC. It is translated as CSANSGNRYEQYF.